This T cell receptor (beta chain) derives from a study of T cells after yellow fever vaccination. Background on the study: SMART-Seq v4 Ultra Low Input prepared the low-cell-number fractions.

Study observations and caveats: Primary-vaccination clones mostly resurfaced post-booster (nearly 97% CD4, roughly 90% CD8). The CD4 and CD8 compartments had a small share of their clonotypes in common.

A 5'RACE template-switching step, the method used to make TCR cDNA, added a universal primer site and UMIs. A single record per CDR3 protein comes from TCRdb applying MiXCR to the 5' RACE reads. This sample has 500,000 to 650,000 distinct CDR3 sequences, with roughly an eighth found just once. CDR3 length: 13 residues. The V gene's germline CDR1 is DFQATT and CDR2 SNEGSKA (reference sequence). A few counts support this clonotype. Its target is unknown. Germline is not matched at one junction end, which may reflect a read error. This receptor was taken from a man between 25 and 39 years old who received the YFV17D yellow fever vaccine. This sequence joins TRBV20-1 and TRBJ2-3; tentatively, D is TRBD2 (5 bases). Sequenced material: PBMCs, taken on the day of the yellow fever booster vaccination. CDR3 sequence reads: CSAREGSTDTQYF. CDR3 DNA sequence: TGCAGTGCCAGAGAGGGTTCCACAGATACGCAGTATTTT.